The entry below describes one TCR beta chain. Generated by immunoSEQ multiplex PCR, the TCRdb table keeps only in-frame clones and is missing some. The sample lists approximately 79,000 clones; approximately 91% were seen once. This sample stems from a study of control samples from healthy donors and cancer patients. Germline V lookup: CDR1 SEHNR, CDR2 FQNEAQ (reference sequence). The CDR3 runs to 16 residues. The V segment lost 5 bases and the J segment 5 bases; nucleotides outside the gene matches: 12. This clonotype was sampled from a man aged 45-65 years in good health. The specimen was blood. This chain links TRBV7-9 with TRBJ2-7; 10 bases fit TRBD1. This CDR3 is CASSQNTGTGVNEQYF. The CDR3 coding sequence is TGTGCCAGCAGCCAAAACACCGGGACAGGGGTGAACGAGCAGTACTTC.